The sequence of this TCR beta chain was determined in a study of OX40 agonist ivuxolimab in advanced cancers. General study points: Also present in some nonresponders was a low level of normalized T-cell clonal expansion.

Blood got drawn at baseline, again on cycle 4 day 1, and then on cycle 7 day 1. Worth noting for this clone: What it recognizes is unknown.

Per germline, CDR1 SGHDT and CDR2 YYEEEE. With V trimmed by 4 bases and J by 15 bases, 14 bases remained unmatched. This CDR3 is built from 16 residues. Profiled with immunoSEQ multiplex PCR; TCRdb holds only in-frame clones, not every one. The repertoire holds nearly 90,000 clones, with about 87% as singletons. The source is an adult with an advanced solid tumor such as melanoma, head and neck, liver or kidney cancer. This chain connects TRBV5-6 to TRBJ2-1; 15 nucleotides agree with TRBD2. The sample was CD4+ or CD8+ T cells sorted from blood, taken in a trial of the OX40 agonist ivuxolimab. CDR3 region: CASSAGTSGRSFMGFF. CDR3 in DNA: TGTGCCAGCAGCGCGGGGACTAGCGGGAGGTCATTCATGGGGTTCTTC.